Listed below are T cell receptor beta chains from one sample, sequenced in a study of Ad26.COV2.S vaccination and SARS-CoV-2 variants. This table comes from immunoSEQ multiplex PCR, and its TCRdb copy is limited to in-frame clones, with some not included. The sample has around 270,000 clones, roughly 87% seen once. Material: peripheral blood, obtained in a trial of Ad26.COV2.S vaccine versus placebo. The receptors shown here come from a person aged 18 to 59 who received the Ad26.COV2.S COVID-19 vaccine or a placebo. Each CDR3 is given with its conserved first and last residue. D genes are given only for firm matches. Size is omitted from some rows. Given values are once, few, many or a class for expanded clones.

abundance	v_gene	d_gene	j_gene	len	CDR3nt	CDR3aa
NA	TRBV28	NA	TRBJ1-2	13	TGTGCCAGCAGACCCGTGGGGGACTATGGCTACACCTTC	CASRPVGDYGYTF
NA	TRBV30	NA	TRBJ1-1	14	TGTGCCTACTCCTGGGACGACAGGAACACTGAAGCTTTCTTT	CAYSWDDRNTEAFF
NA	TRBV9	NA	TRBJ1-1	15	TGTGCCAGCAGCGTAGACTACAGGCCTGGCGCTGAAGCTTTCTTT	CASSVDYRPGAEAFF
NA	TRBV6-1	TRBD2	TRBJ2-5	16	TGTGCCAGCAGTGAAGGGCTAGCGGGGACCCAAGAGACCCAGTACTTC	CASSEGLAGTQETQYF
NA	TRBV6-2/TRBV6-3	NA	TRBJ2-3	12	TGTGCCAGCAGTTCCGGACCATATACGCAGTATTTT	CASSSGPYTQYF
NA	TRBV12-5	NA	TRBJ2-1	11	TGTGCTAGTGGCCTGGGAGATGAGCAGTTCTTC	CASGLGDEQFF
NA	TRBV3-1/TRBV3-2	NA	TRBJ1-1	14	TGTGCCAGCAGCTCGGTAGGGGCGAACACTGAAGCTTTCTTT	CASSSVGANTEAFF
NA	TRBV30	TRBD1	TRBJ2-1	16	TGTGCCTGGAGCACTACACAGGGGTTGGCCTACAATGAGCAGTTCTTC	CAWSTTQGLAYNEQFF
NA	TRBV6-5	TRBD1	TRBJ1-5	14	TGTGCCAGCAGTACCGGACAGGGGGGCCAGCCCCAGCATTTT	CASSTGQGGQPQHF
NA	TRBV3-1/TRBV3-2	NA	TRBJ2-7	15	TGTGCCAGCAGCCCAGGCGGGGGCCCTTTCTACGAGCAGTACTTC	CASSPGGGPFYEQYF
once	TRBV27	TRBD2	TRBJ2-7	16	TGTGCCAGCAGTCCGAGTGCGGGGGGGAAGTCCTACGAGCAGTACTTC	CASSPSAGGKSYEQYF
few	TRBV9	NA	TRBJ2-5	13	TGTGCCAGCAGCGCGAGAGGGGGAGAGACCCAGTACTTC	CASSARGGETQYF
NA	TRBV19	NA	TRBJ1-1	12	TGTGCCACCCTTGGGGATAATAGAGAAGCTTTCTTT	CATLGDNREAFF
NA	TRBV27	TRBD1	TRBJ2-5	15	TGTGCCAGCAGTGGTCGGACAGGGGTATTTGGGACCCAGTACTTC	CASSGRTGVFGTQYF
NA	TRBV15	NA	TRBJ2-7	13	TGTGCCACCAGCAGAGATAAATCCCGCGAGCAGTACTTC	CATSRDKSREQYF
once	TRBV19	NA	TRBJ1-4	14	TGTGCCAGTAGTATTAGAGGGAAGGCTGAAAAACTGTTTTTT	CASSIRGKAEKLFF
NA	TRBV19	TRBD1	TRBJ1-5	14	TGTGCCAGTACCGCCGGGACAGACTATCAGCCCCAGCATTTT	CASTAGTDYQPQHF
NA	TRBV6-5	NA	TRBJ2-1	15	TGTGCCAGCAGTTACAATGAGAACTTCTACAATGAGCAGTTCTTC	CASSYNENFYNEQFF
NA	TRBV12-3/TRBV12-4	NA	TRBJ2-2	13	TGTGCCAGCAAAGTACGAGGGGCCGGGGAGCTGTTTTTT	CASKVRGAGELFF
once	TRBV7-8	NA	TRBJ1-2	12	TGTGCCAGCAGCCCTCCCGGCTATGGCTACACCTTC	CASSPPGYGYTF
NA	TRBV10-2	TRBD1	TRBJ1-5	15	TGCGCCAGCAGTGAGGGTGGGACAGTTTTTCAGCCCCAGCATTTT	CASSEGGTVFQPQHF
NA	TRBV9	NA	TRBJ1-3	14	TGTGCCAGCAGCGTAGACGACTCCCGTTTCACCATATATTTT	CASSVDDSRFTIYF
NA	TRBV5-1	TRBD2	TRBJ2-3	15	TGCGCCAGCAGCCTAGGGACTAGCGGGAAGGATACGCAGTATTTT	CASSLGTSGKDTQYF
NA	TRBV7-3	TRBD2	TRBJ2-1	16	TGTGCCAGCAGCTTATCCCTAGCGGGGGGGTACAATGAGCAGTTCTTC	CASSLSLAGGYNEQFF
NA	TRBV6-5	NA	TRBJ1-1	14	TGTGCCAGCAGTTTTGGAGAGATGAACACTGAAGCTTTCTTT	CASSFGEMNTEAFF
NA	TRBV4-3	TRBD1	TRBJ2-7	16	TGCGCCAGCAGCCAAGATATAGGACAGGGGCAATACGAGCAGTACTTC	CASSQDIGQGQYEQYF
NA	TRBV4-3	TRBD2	TRBJ2-3	17	TGCGCCAGCAGCCTATATAGTCGAGACGGGGGGTCGGATACGCAGTATTTT	CASSLYSRDGGSDTQYF
few	TRBV4-1	TRBD2	TRBJ2-1	15	TGCGCCAGCAGCCAAAACGGGAGGGCCGTCGATGAGCAGTTCTTC	CASSQNGRAVDEQFF
NA	TRBV27	NA	TRBJ2-7	14	TGTGCCAGCAGTTTATCTTTGTCCGGTTACGAGCAGTACTTC	CASSLSLSGYEQYF
NA	TRBV6-2/TRBV6-3	NA	TRBJ1-6	15	TGTGCCAGCAGTTACTCCCGTACCAGTAGATCACCCCTCCACTTT	CASSYSRTSRSPLHF
NA	TRBV9	TRBD2	TRBJ2-5	14	TGTGCCAGCAGCCCCTCCGGGACTAAAGAGACCCAGTACTTC	CASSPSGTKETQYF
NA	TRBV7-9	TRBD1	TRBJ1-4	16	TGTGCCAGCAGCTCCAGACAGGGCGGGACTAATGAAAAACTGTTTTTT	CASSSRQGGTNEKLFF
NA	TRBV5-8	NA	TRBJ1-2	12	TGTGCCAGCAGCTTCGACGGCCGGGGCTACACCTTC	CASSFDGRGYTF
once	TRBV18	TRBD1	TRBJ1-1	16	TGTGCCAGCTCACCCACTAGGACAGGGAGCATCACTGAAGCTTTCTTT	CASSPTRTGSITEAFF
NA	TRBV3-1/TRBV3-2	NA	TRBJ2-3	14	TGTGCCAGCAGCCAAGTTGGCGTTTCAGATACGCAGTATTTT	CASSQVGVSDTQYF
once	TRBV6-5	TRBD1	TRBJ1-4	15	TGTGCCAGCAGTTACTCTGGACAGGGGAATGAAAAACTGTTTTTT	CASSYSGQGNEKLFF
once	TRBV7-2	TRBD2	TRBJ2-1	15	TGTGCCAGCAGCCGGGGACTAGCGGGGGCCGATGAGCAGTTCTTC	CASSRGLAGADEQFF
NA	TRBV2	TRBD1	TRBJ1-6	16	TGTGCCAGCAGTGTGGCCCTGAGAGGGACAGAATCACCCCTCCACTTT	CASSVALRGTESPLHF
once	TRBV6-2/TRBV6-3	TRBD2	TRBJ2-7	16	TGTGCCAGCAGTCCCCGTAGGGCGGGGGGGCCCTACGAGCAGTACTTC	CASSPRRAGGPYEQYF
once	TRBV7-2	TRBD1	TRBJ1-2	14	TGTGCCAGCAGCCCGGGGACAGGAAGGGGTGGCTACACCTTC	CASSPGTGRGGYTF
NA	TRBV15	NA	TRBJ1-1	13	TGTGCCACCACTGACGACTGGAACACTGAAGCTTTCTTT	CATTDDWNTEAFF
NA	TRBV5-4	NA	TRBJ1-3	14	TGTGCCAGCAGAGACCAAATCTCTGGAAACACCATATATTTT	CASRDQISGNTIYF
NA	TRBV5-1	NA	TRBJ2-7	14	TGCGCCAGCAGCTTAGACAGAGTCGCCTACGAGCAGTACTTC	CASSLDRVAYEQYF
NA	TRBV7-3	TRBD2	TRBJ2-1	16	TGTGCCAGCAGTTCCTTGGGAGCGGGGGGCAAAAATGAGCAGTTCTTC	CASSSLGAGGKNEQFF
NA	TRBV3-1/TRBV3-2	NA	TRBJ2-3	18	TGTGCCAGCAGCCAAGCCGACGAGTCAGGGTCGGGCACAGATACGCAGTATTTT	CASSQADESGSGTDTQYF
NA	TRBV2	TRBD2	TRBJ2-3	15	TGTGCCAGCAGCCTAGCGGGGGGGCATAGAGATACGCAGTATTTT	CASSLAGGHRDTQYF
NA	TRBV19	TRBD1	TRBJ1-2	13	TGTGCCAGTAGCTGGACAGGGTTGAATGGCTACACCTTC	CASSWTGLNGYTF
NA	TRBV4-1	NA	TRBJ1-2	12	TGCGCCAGCAGCCAGGGGGCGTGGGGCTACACCTTC	CASSQGAWGYTF